What follows are 16 T cell receptor beta chains derived from one specimen sequenced in a study of blood T cells in healthy people across ages. The second PCR ran 7 to 11 cycles with a sample-barcoded 5' primer and J-beta primers. In TCRdb, the 5' RACE reads were re-called with MiXCR into one record per CDR3 protein. The sample shows approximately 2,000,000 distinct CDR3 sequences, about two fifths of them seen only once. The sequenced sample consisted of blood. The receptors shown here come from a human donor in good health.

The chain has TRBV15 and TRBJ1-2; tentatively, D is TRBD1 (5 bases). The CDR3 contains 12 residues. Germline V gives CDR1 LNHNV, CDR2 YYDKDF (reference sequence). Deletions cut 6 bases from V and 4 bases from J, with 9 bases between. The CDR3 here is CATRRDSYGYTF. The CDR3 DNA reads TGTGCCACCAGACGAGACAGCTATGGCTACACCTTC.

The V call is TRBV6-2 or TRBV6-3, the J call TRBJ2-3; 8 nucleotides line up with TRBD2. J lost 0 bases, V lost 10 bases, and 9 bases had no gene match. CDR1 and CDR2 from the germline V gene are MNHEY and SVGEGT. This CDR3 contains 15 residues. This chain's CDR3 is CATTVAGLSTDTQYF. CDR3 coding DNA: TGTGCCACCACTGTAGCGGGGTTAAGCACAGATACGCAGTATTTT.

This clonotype turned up a few times. This chain uses TRBV7-9 with TRBJ2-7, with D perhaps being TRBD1 or TRBD2 (5 bases each). V was clipped by 4 bases and J by 3 bases, with 19 bases between them. Germline V gives CDR1 SEHNR, CDR2 FQNEAQ (reference sequence). The CDR3 spans 16 residues. In nucleotides, the CDR3 is TGTGCCAGCAGCTCCCTTCAGGGAGTATGGGGCTACGAGCAGTACTTC. It translates to CASSSLQGVWGYEQYF.

This clonotype was observed once. The J gene is TRBJ1-3, the V gene TRBV14; no firm D call. V was shortened by 2 bases and J by 4 bases, with 12 bases between the two germline ends. This CDR3 is 15 amino acids long. CDR1 and CDR2 from the germline V gene are SGHDN and FVKESK. As DNA, the CDR3 is TGTGCCAGCAGCCAAAGGCGGTCTAGCGGAAACACCATATATTTT. Its translation: CASSQRRSSGNTIYF.

The chain combines TRBV20-1 with TRBJ2-3, with 7 nucleotides matching TRBD1. Germline trimming cut 0 bases from V and 2 bases from J; bases unmatched to any gene: 5. This CDR3 comprises 15 residues. Looked up from germline, CDR1 is DFQATT and CDR2 is SNEGSKA (reference sequence). The CDR3 sequence: CSARERTGPTDTQYF. The CDR3, as DNA: TGCAGTGCTAGAGAGCGGACAGGACCCACAGATACGCAGTATTTT.

V gene TRBV6-2 or TRBV6-3 combines with J gene TRBJ1-2, with TRBD1 as a possible D gene (5 bases). The CDR3 covers 16 residues. Germline assignment: CDR1 MNHEY and CDR2 SVGEGT. V shed 6 bases and J shed 1 base, with 18 bases lying between them. CDR3 DNA sequence: TGTGCCAGCAGGAACTCCGGGACGCGGATTAACTATGGCTACACCTTC. Protein product: CASRNSGTRINYGYTF.

This clonotype was seen at least ten times. This chain joins TRBV4-3 and TRBJ1-2, with a possible D match to TRBD1 (5 bases). CDR3 length: 14 amino acids. Germline V lookup: CDR1 LGHNA, CDR2 YSLEER. Between the trimmed V and J ends, which lost 5 bases and 8 bases, there was a span of 18 bases. DNA of the CDR3: TGCGCCAGCAGCAAGATAAGTGGGGGAGACGGCTACACCTTC. It yields the protein CASSKISGGDGYTF.

This clonotype appeared a few times. The chain carries TRBV11-2 and TRBJ2-6; the match to TRBD1 covers 9 bases. Germline V gene sequence: CDR1 SGHAT, CDR2 FQNNGV. The CDR3 consists of 16 residues. V trimming: 4 bases; J trimming: 1 base; junction bases outside the gene matches: 2. CDR3: CASSSGQGSGANVLTF. The CDR3 DNA is TGTGCCAGCAGCTCAGGACAGGGGTCTGGGGCCAACGTCCTGACTTTC.

J is TRBJ1-2 and V is TRBV24-1; 7 nucleotides line up with TRBD1. The CDR3 has 16 residues. The germline V gene has CDR1 KGHDR and CDR2 SFDVKD. V shed 3 bases, J shed 0 bases, and the junction held 6 bases outside the gene matches. CDR3 loop: CATSDSGTVTNYGYTF. The CDR3 DNA sequence: TGTGCCACCAGTGATAGTGGGACAGTGACTAACTATGGCTACACCTTC.

This clonotype was seen many times. The chain is built from TRBV5-6 and TRBJ1-1; 8 nucleotides line up with TRBD1. This CDR3 has 14 amino acids. After removal of 3 bases from V and 1 base from J, the junction contained 2 bases not matched to a gene. Germline-derived CDR1 and CDR2 are SGHDT and YYEEEE. In DNA, the CDR3 is TGTGCCAGCAGCTGGGGACAGGAGAACACTGAAGCTTTCTTT. Amino acid sequence: CASSWGQENTEAFF. The whole variable domain, filled in from reference TRBV5-6 and TRBJ1-1, reads DAGVTQSPTHLIKTRGQQVTLRCSPKSGHDTVSWYQQALGQGPQFIFQYYEEEERQRGNFPDRFSGHQFPNYSSELNVNALLLGDSALYLCASSWGQENTEAFFGQGTRLTVV.

The genes are TRBV27 and TRBJ2-5; 9 bases line up with TRBD2. The CDR3 covers 14 residues. V lost 4 bases, J lost 13 bases, and 13 bases stayed unmatched. CDR1 and CDR2 (germline): MNHEY, SMNVEV (reference sequence). CDR3 region: CASSSRPSGGITYF. CDR3 sequence (DNA): TGTGCCAGCAGTTCCCGCCCGAGCGGGGGGATTACGTACTTC.

V and J are TRBV27 and TRBJ1-2, with a tentative D call TRBD1 (6 bases). The CDR3 has 13 residues. Trimming left V 4 bases short and J 6 bases short, with 12 bases between. Per germline, CDR1 MNHEY and CDR2 SMNVEV (reference sequence). DNA for the CDR3: TGTGCCAGCAGTTCCCCAGGGGTGCATGGCTACACCTTC. The encoded protein is CASSSPGVHGYTF.

This clonotype was seen only a few times. The gene calls are TRBV9 and TRBJ2-5; D is undetermined. CDR1 is SGDLS, CDR2 YYNGEE, per germline. The CDR3 totals 14 residues. V lost 1 base, J lost 3 bases, and 10 bases lay in between. DNA for the CDR3: TGTGCCAGCAGCGTATCGTCCTACAAAGAGACCCAGTACTTC. It specifies CASSVSSYKETQYF.

This clonotype was detected only a few times. The chain employs TRBV12-3 or TRBV12-4 and TRBJ2-1, with 7 bases aligning to TRBD1. With V trimmed by 5 bases and J by 4 bases, 5 bases remained unmatched. The CDR3 is 14 residues long. CDR3 DNA sequence: TGTGCCAGCAGTACGGGACAGACTTACAATGAGCAGTTCTTC. Translation: CASSTGQTYNEQFF.

The chain carries TRBV5-6 and TRBJ2-1; D is unresolved. CDR1 is SGHDT and CDR2 is YYEEEE in the germline V gene. The CDR3 totals 13 residues. Trimming shortened V by 9 bases and J by 9 bases, and 19 bases separated the two germline ends. CDR3 amino acids: CATSVGPSGEQFF. The CDR3 nucleotides read TGTGCCACCTCGGTAGGGCCCAGTGGTGAGCAGTTCTTC. Full variable domain (missing parts from reference TRBV5-6 and TRBJ2-1): DAGVTQSPTHLIKTRGQQVTLRCSPKSGHDTVSWYQQALGQGPQFIFQYYEEEERQRGNFPDRFSGHQFPNYSSELNVNALLLGDSALYLCATSVGPSGEQFFGPGTRLTVL.

As to this clonotype: Germline and junction disagree at one end, which may indicate a read error. V and J are TRBV13 and TRBJ2-4, with TRBD1 matching over 7 bases. This CDR3 has 15 residues. CDR1 is PRHDT and CDR2 is FYEKMQ in the germline V gene (reference sequence). DNA of the CDR3: TGTGCCAGCAGCTCACGACAGGGACCTTTCAACGAGCAGGACTTC. Its protein product is CASSSRQGPFNEQDF.